Included here is one TCR beta chain sequence, with context. Antigen: not known. This record comes from a study of chemoradiotherapy in HPV16-positive cancers. About the study: Functional T-cell assays on two HPV16-positive patients' cells defined candidate HPV-specific clones and common TCR motifs. Study-wide results and caveats: Non-HPV-specific T cells did not expand in tumors during treatment, whereas candidate HPV-specific clones and E7-related motifs did. Only a couple of HPV16-positive patients supplied the functional HPV-specificity definition.

Sequenced by immunoSEQ multiplex PCR; TCRdb stores in-frame clones only, minus some. The repertoire holds some 6,000 clones, over 60% seen once, with 38% in the top ten. The CDR3 length is 13 residues. Germline V gene sequence: CDR1 GTSNPN, CDR2 SVGIG (reference sequence). The ends were cut back, 2 bases at V and 4 bases at J, with 10 bases in the middle. The source is a human donor with HPV-associated anogenital cancer. The genes are TRBV30 and TRBJ2-3; no definite D call. Sample collection occurred from a patient who underwent chemoradiotherapy. The CDR3 DNA is TGTGCCTGGAGTCGGCCCAACGCAGATACGCAGTATTTT. Its translation: CAWSRPNADTQYF.